The 22 T cell receptor beta chains reported below all come from one sample, sequenced in a study of T and B cells in COVID-19 patients (dated by TCRdb to 2020 to 2022). The reads were generated on an Illumina MiSeq. Multiplex PCR with BIOMED2 TRB-A/B primer pools was used to amplify the TRB rearrangements. The public sequencing data were trimmed at Q25 with fastp and processed into clonotypes with MiXCR by TCRdb, which kept only in-frame beta chains. Each entry is one CDR3 protein sequence, shown with its most common DNA and genes. The sample contains 20,000 or so distinct CDR3 sequences, 35% to 40% of them found a single time. The ten largest make up more than 15% of the sample. TRB repertoires were amplified from 250-500 ng of genomic DNA extracted from blood. The sequenced sample was blood. The receptors shown here come from a human donor with active COVID-19.

This clonotype was counted ten times or more. V usage is TRBV10-3 and J usage is TRBJ2-3; 12 bases are a match to TRBD2. With 3 bases clipped from V and 2 bases from J, the junction kept 24 bases outside the gene matches. Germline values: CDR1 ENHRY, CDR2 SYGVKD. CDR3 length: 23 residues. The chain's CDR3 is CAISEPILAGGLGSGEYTDTQYF. CDR3 bases: TGTGCCATCAGTGAACCCATTCTAGCGGGGGGGCTAGGATCGGGTGAGTACACAGATACGCAGTATTTT.

J is TRBJ2-1 and V is TRBV20-1, with TRBD2 as a possible D gene (7 bases). The CDR3 spans 12 residues. The germline CDR1 and CDR2 sequences are DFQATT and SNEGSKA (reference sequence). In DNA form, the CDR3 reads TGCAGCGGTAGGGAGGGGGGGGCTGAGCAGTTCTTC. This codes for CSGREGGAEQFF.

The chain carries TRBV20-1 and TRBJ2-5, with 9 bases that match TRBD2. The CDR3 totals 13 residues. Germline values: CDR1 DFQATT, CDR2 SNEGSKA (reference sequence). After removal of 3 bases from V and 4 bases from J, the junction contained 3 bases not matched to a gene. CDR3 nucleotide sequence: TGCAGTGCTAGGGCAGCGGGGGGAGAGACCCAGTACTTC. This translates into CSARAAGGETQYF.

This sequence joins TRBV6-2 or TRBV6-3 and TRBJ1-1; D is undetermined. V dropped 3 bases and J dropped 4 bases, with 6 bases sitting between them. The CDR3 loop spans 12 amino acids. The germline V gene has CDR1 MNHEY and CDR2 SVGEGT. The CDR3 DNA reads TGTGCCAGCAGTTATTTGGGCACTGAAGCTTTCTTT. Translation: CASSYLGTEAFF.

This clonotype came up many times. The J gene is TRBJ1-6, the V gene TRBV6-2 or TRBV6-3; the D gene is possibly TRBD1 (5 bases). The germline V gene has CDR1 MNHEY and CDR2 SVGEGT. V was trimmed by 2 bases and J by 9 bases, leaving 14 bases between them. CDR3 length equals 15 residues. The CDR3 DNA reads as TGTGCCAGCAGTTACGGTTTCGGGGGAGGTTCACCCCTCCACTTT. This encodes CASSYGFGGGSPLHF.

The J gene is TRBJ2-5, the V gene TRBV15; tentative D call: TRBD2 (5 bases). Germline lookup yields CDR1 LNHNV and CDR2 YYDKDF (reference sequence). Trimming took off 0 bases at V and 9 bases at J, with 17 bases between the two ends. The CDR3 consists of 15 residues. The CDR3: CATSRDLTGLGAQYF. CDR3 bases: TGTGCCACCAGCAGAGACCTAACGGGCCTCGGGGCCCAGTACTTC.

This clonotype was seen more than once but under ten times. J is TRBJ1-2 and V is TRBV7-2; D may be TRBD1 (5 bases). Trimming pared 4 bases from V and 4 bases from J, leaving 10 bases between. Germline lookup yields CDR1 SGHTA and CDR2 FQGNSA. This CDR3 comprises 13 residues. In nucleotides, the CDR3 is TGTGCCAGCAGCTCACCGGGACTCTATGGCTACACCTTC. Protein: CASSSPGLYGYTF.

V is TRBV6-5 and J is TRBJ2-1, with 8 positions matching TRBD2. The CDR3 has 18 residues. Germline values: CDR1 MNHEY, CDR2 SVGAGI. Losses at the gene ends were 0 bases for V and 4 bases for J; bases not matched to a gene: 11. The CDR3: CASSYSASGSGTYNEQFF. The CDR3 nucleotides read TGTGCCAGCAGTTACTCGGCTAGCGGGTCCGGAACGTACAATGAGCAGTTCTTC.

This chain links TRBV20-1 with TRBJ2-6, with 8 nucleotides matching TRBD1. The J segment lost 0 bases and the V segment lost 6 bases, leaving 10 bases of the junction unmatched. Looked up from germline, CDR1 is DFQATT and CDR2 is SNEGSKA (reference sequence). The CDR3 is 17 amino acids. The CDR3 bases are TGCAGTGCCCGAACGACAGGGGAATACTCTGGGGCCAACGTCCTGACTTTC. Translating gives CSARTTGEYSGANVLTF.

J is TRBJ1-1 and V is TRBV4-2, with D perhaps TRBD1 (5 bases). Trimming stripped 5 bases from V and 4 bases from J, with 17 bases between. Germline CDR1 is LGHNA and CDR2 is YNFKEQ. This CDR3 has 15 residues. CDR3 DNA: TGTGCCAGCAGCTATTTGGACGGGAGGGGCACTGAAGCTTTCTTT. Translating gives CASSYLDGRGTEAFF.

The CDR3 nucleotides are TGTGCCAGCAGCTTGGTTGCCGCCGGGGAGCTGTTTTTT. It encodes CASSLVAAGELFF. The rearrangement joins TRBV5-6 to TRBJ2-2; D not certain. Between the trimmed V and J ends, which lost 0 bases and 6 bases, there was a span of 6 bases. This CDR3 has 13 amino acids. Germline V gene data show CDR1 as SGHDT and CDR2 as YYEEEE.

This clonotype was counted only a few times. J is TRBJ2-7 and V is TRBV6-5; the match to TRBD1 covers 10 bases. Germline trimming cut 1 base from V and 9 bases from J; bases unmatched to any gene: 6. The CDR3 spans 14 residues. Germline V gene sequence: CDR1 MNHEY, CDR2 SVGAGI. In DNA form, the CDR3 reads TGTGCCAGCAGTTACTTAGGACAGGGGGGACGGCAGTACTTC. Protein sequence: CASSYLGQGGRQYF.

The rearrangement uses TRBV28 and TRBJ2-7; 10 nucleotides line up with TRBD1. There are 13 residues in the CDR3. Germline values: CDR1 MDHEN, CDR2 SYDVKM. V lost 10 bases, J lost 6 bases, and 9 bases stayed unmatched. The chain's CDR3 is CATRDRGLVEQYV. CDR3 coding DNA: TGTGCCACAAGGGACAGGGGATTAGTCGAGCAGTACGTC.

This clonotype has just a few counts. The chain is built from TRBV19 and TRBJ1-1, with 8 bases lining up with TRBD1. Germline V gene data show CDR1 as LNHDA and CDR2 as SQIVND (reference sequence). The length of the CDR3 is 15 residues. The J segment lost 5 bases and the V segment lost 5 bases, leaving 10 bases of the junction unmatched. CDR3 sequence: CASSPTRGRRTEAFF. CDR3 sequence (DNA): TGTGCCAGTAGTCCCACCAGGGGGCGCAGGACTGAAGCTTTCTTT.

This clonotype appeared many times. The chain recombines TRBV27 with TRBJ1-6, with a weak D call TRBD1 (6 bases). Germline assignment: CDR1 MNHEY and CDR2 SMNVEV (reference sequence). Trimming took off 8 bases at V and 9 bases at J, with 14 bases between the two ends. The CDR3 loop spans 13 amino acids. CDR3 residues: CASRTTGSSPLHF. DNA for the CDR3: TGTGCCAGCCGTACAACAGGGTCTTCACCCCTCCACTTT.

By share of the sample, this clonotype is medium-sized. The chain joins TRBV19 to TRBJ2-1, with D perhaps matching TRBD1 (6 bases). The V gene's germline CDR1 is LNHDA and CDR2 SQIVND (reference sequence). V was pared by 3 bases and J by 7 bases, with 13 bases between. The length of the CDR3 is 14 residues. CDR3 loop: CASSIRGALNEQFF. DNA of the CDR3: TGTGCCAGTAGTATCAGGGGAGCTTTGAATGAGCAGTTCTTC. Full variable domain (missing parts from reference TRBV19 and TRBJ2-1): DGGITQSPKYLFRKEGQNVTLSCEQNLNHDAMYWYRQDPGQGLRLIYYSQIVNDFQKGDIAEGYSVSREKKESFPLTVTSAQKNPTAFYLCASSIRGALNEQFFGPGTRLTVL.

The CDR3 DNA is TGCGCCAGCAGCTTTGGCGTCGGGATGAAGTACACTGAAGCTTTCTTT. Amino acid sequence: CASSFGVGMKYTEAFF. The chain joins TRBV5-1 to TRBJ1-1; D not resolved. Germline V gene lookup returns CDR1 SGHRS and CDR2 YFSETQ. The length of the CDR3 is 16 residues. V shed 2 bases and J shed 3 bases, with 17 bases lying between them.

The V and J genes are TRBV5-1 and TRBJ2-5, with 10 bases matching TRBD2. Germline V gives CDR1 SGHRS, CDR2 YFSETQ. The CDR3 is 15 amino acids. Trimming at V came to 9 bases and at J to 1 base, leaving 9 bases not matched to a gene. CDR3 protein: CATSTIAGGQETQYF. Here the CDR3 DNA reads TGCGCCACGTCCACAATAGCGGGGGGCCAAGAGACCCAGTACTTC.

The V and J genes are TRBV11-2 and TRBJ2-5; D unclear. V dropped 1 base and J dropped 2 bases, with 5 bases sitting between them. The germline gives CDR1 SGHAT, CDR2 FQNNGV. This CDR3 has 13 amino acids. This CDR3 reads CASSLGQQETQYF. The DNA of the CDR3 is TGTGCCAGCAGCTTAGGCCAGCAAGAGACCCAGTACTTC.

By share, this clonotype ranks as medium-sized. The chain employs TRBV19 and TRBJ2-7; no definite D call. Germline assignment: CDR1 LNHDA and CDR2 SQIVND (reference sequence). Trimming shortened V by 3 bases and J by 7 bases, and 13 bases separated the two germline ends. This CDR3 is 13 amino acids long. The CDR3 DNA follows: TGTGCCAGTAGTATGGGCAGTTTAAGTGAGCAGTACTTC. The encoded protein is CASSMGSLSEQYF.

This clonotype was counted between two and nine times. This chain connects TRBV15 to TRBJ1-5; 7 positions match TRBD1. V was pared by 3 bases and J by 7 bases, with 9 bases of the junction left unmatched. The CDR3 totals 15 residues. Germline V gene data show CDR1 as LNHNV and CDR2 as YYDKDF (reference sequence). The CDR3 spells CATSRETGIGQPQHF. The CDR3 DNA reads TGTGCCACCAGCAGGGAGACAGGGATTGGACAGCCCCAGCATTTT. Variable domain in full (rest from reference TRBV15 and TRBJ1-5): DAMVIQNPRYQVTQFGKPVTLSCSQTLNHNVMYWYQQKSSQAPKLLFHYYDKDFNNEADTPDNFQSRRPNTSFCFLDIRSPGLGDTAMYLCATSRETGIGQPQHFGDGTRLSIL.

The rearrangement uses TRBV7-6 and TRBJ2-7; maybe TRBD2 (6 bases). Germline lookup yields CDR1 SGHVS and CDR2 FNYEAQ. This CDR3 comprises 12 residues. Trimming removed 2 bases from V and 6 bases from J, with 8 bases in between. As DNA, the CDR3 is TGTGCCAGCAGCTTATCCGGGGGCGAGCAGTACTTC. Amino acids: CASSLSGGEQYF.